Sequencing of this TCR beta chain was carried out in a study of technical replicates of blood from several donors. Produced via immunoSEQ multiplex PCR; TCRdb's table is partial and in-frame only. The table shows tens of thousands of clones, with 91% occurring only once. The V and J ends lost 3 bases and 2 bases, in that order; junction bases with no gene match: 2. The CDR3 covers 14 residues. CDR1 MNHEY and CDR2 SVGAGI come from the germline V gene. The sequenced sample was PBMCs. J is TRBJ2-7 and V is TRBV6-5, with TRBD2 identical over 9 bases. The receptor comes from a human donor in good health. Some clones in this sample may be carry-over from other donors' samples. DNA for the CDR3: TGTGCCAGCAGTTATCGCGGGGGGGCCTACGAGCAGTACTTC. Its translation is CASSYRGGAYEQYF.